This section outlines one TCR beta chain sequence together with its context. Its antigen is unknown. V gave up 5 bases and J gave up 6 bases; unmatched junction bases: 6. Germline CDR1 is DFQATT and CDR2 is SNEGSKA (reference sequence). CDR3 size: 14 residues. TCRdb reprocessed the reads with MiXCR, giving one entry per CDR3 protein. The sample carries some 20,000 distinct CDR3 sequences, over 40% recorded once. These data originate in a study of type 1 regulatory T cells. For the study at large: T-allo10 is a Tr1-enriched, alloantigen-specific CD4 T cell product made in vitro.

V and J are TRBV20-1 and TRBJ2-1; 11 bases are a match to TRBD2. The material sequenced was cultured T cells, either the whole culture or a sorted T cell fraction (not recorded which). The clonotype comes from a human donor in good health. The CDR3 bases are TGCAGTGCTCGATCACTAGCGGGGGCCAATGAGCAGTTCTTC. Translating it yields CSARSLAGANEQFF.